Listed below are T cell receptor beta chains from one sample, sequenced in a study of blood T cell repertoires in COVID-19. The protocol was immunoSEQ multiplex PCR, while the TCRdb copy is restricted to in-frame clones and leaves out a portion. In the table there are about 44,000 clones, 84% of which are singletons. The sequenced sample consisted of peripheral blood. These receptors were taken from a human donor in a cohort sampled during active COVID-19. Each CDR3 is given without its conserved first and last residue. Size tells how often a clone was seen (once, few, many) or the class of an expanded clone, and some rows leave it out.

TRBV11-2	TRBJ1-4	once	ASSHWGGQGNRKLF
TRBV28	TRBJ2-2	-	ASSLSSLGELF
TRBV5-5	TRBJ2-1	-	ASSQDINNEQF
TRBV27	TRBJ1-4	once	ASSLAAGEKLF
TRBV18	TRBJ1-2	-	ASSLSQGNYGYT
TRBV30	TRBJ2-4	-	AWSHPENIQY
TRBV9	TRBJ2-1	few	ASSPPGLVYGEQF
TRBV7-2	TRBJ1-6	-	ASSFRHTNSPLH
TRBV28	TRBJ2-1	-	ASSDRGLSSYNEQF
TRBV6-5	TRBJ1-6	-	ASSQFNSPLH
TRBV7-2	TRBJ1-4	-	ASSLNGQGREKLF
TRBV5-5	TRBJ2-2	-	ASSSGLARRGELF
TRBV2	TRBJ2-1	-	ASSGSRVAEQF
TRBV3-1/TRBV3-2	TRBJ1-4	-	ASSQFTYPDTTEKLF
TRBV4-1	TRBJ2-5	-	ASSQRGTGQETQY
TRBV11-2	TRBJ1-5	few	ASSSQEDQPQH
TRBV5-1	TRBJ1-3	-	ASSLEAGGTGNTIY
TRBV7-9	TRBJ2-5	-	ASSLGVSGKETQY
TRBV7-9	TRBJ2-3	-	ASTQGTGVTDTQY
TRBV10-2	TRBJ2-3	-	ASRLASGGGTDTQY
TRBV24-1	TRBJ2-2	-	ATSDFAGLAGTTGELF